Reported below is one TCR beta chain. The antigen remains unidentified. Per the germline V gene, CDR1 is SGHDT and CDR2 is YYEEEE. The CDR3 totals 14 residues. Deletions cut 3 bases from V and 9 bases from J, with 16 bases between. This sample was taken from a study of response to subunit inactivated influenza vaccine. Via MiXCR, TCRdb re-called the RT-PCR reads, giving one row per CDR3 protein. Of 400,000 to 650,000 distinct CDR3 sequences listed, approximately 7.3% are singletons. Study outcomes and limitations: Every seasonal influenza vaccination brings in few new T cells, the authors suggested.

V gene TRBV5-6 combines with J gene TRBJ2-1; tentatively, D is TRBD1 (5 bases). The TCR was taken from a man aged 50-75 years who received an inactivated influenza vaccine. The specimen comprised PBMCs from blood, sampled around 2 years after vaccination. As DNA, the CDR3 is TGTGCCAGCAGCTATCAGGGTCCCCACGCTGAGCAGTTCTTC. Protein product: CASSYQGPHAEQFF.